These 19 T cell receptor beta chains originate from one sample sequenced in a study of T cells in Graves' hyperthyroidism and ophthalmopathy. Amplification targeted TCR beta CDR3 regions from RNA transcripts. HTBI primers were the set used in a first-round RT-PCR of the TCR CDR3. From the multiplex PCR reads, TCRdb called clonotypes with MiXCR, one entry per CDR3 protein. The sample carries approximately 320,000 distinct CDR3 sequences, around 16% recorded once. The sequenced sample consisted of blood. The receptors here all came from a man aged 25 to 45 with Graves' hyperthyroidism.

This clonotype was counted at least ten times. The chain combines TRBV24-1 with TRBJ2-3; D is perhaps TRBD1 (6 bases). V lost 0 bases, J lost 5 bases, and 14 bases lay in between. This CDR3 comprises 16 residues. Germline V gene lookup returns CDR1 KGHDR and CDR2 SFDVKD. The CDR3 coding sequence is TGTGCCACCAGTGATTTGAGCCAGGGGTCAGGAGATACGCAGTATTTT. Translated: CATSDLSQGSGDTQYF.

The table lists this clonotype with many counts. The V and J genes are TRBV18 and TRBJ2-1, with 8 bases aligning to TRBD1. The germline gives CDR1 KGHSH, CDR2 LQKENI. The CDR3 loop spans 13 amino acids. J was trimmed by 8 bases and V by 4 bases; bases with no gene match: 4. In nucleotides, the CDR3 is TGTGCCAGCTCACTGGACAGGGTCTATGAGCAGTTCTTC. The encoded protein is CASSLDRVYEQFF.

The chain employs TRBV19 and TRBJ1-5; 9 nucleotides align to TRBD1. This CDR3 has 12 residues. Per germline, CDR1 LNHDA and CDR2 SQIVND (reference sequence). Trimming took 5 bases from V and 11 from J; bases not matched to a gene: 4. CDR3 bases: TGTGCCAGTAGTCAACAGGGGGCAGCCCAGCATTTT. This translates into CASSQQGAAQHF.

Comments on this clonotype: A much larger clone lies a single base off, so this may be a read error. Because the CDR3 is missing its conserved closing phenylalanine or tryptophan, this is likely a read error. The V call is TRBV15, the J call TRBJ1-1, with TRBD1 matching 9 bases. After removal of 1 base from V and 0 bases from J, the junction contained 9 bases not matched to a gene. Germline-derived CDR1 and CDR2 are LNHNV and YYDKDF (reference sequence). The CDR3 runs 18 residues. CDR3 amino acids: CATSRGTGATSMNTEAFY. The CDR3 DNA is TGTGCCACCAGCAGAGGGACAGGGGCCACTTCTATGAACACTGAAGCTTTCTAT.

This chain joins TRBV5-1 and TRBJ1-4; D is ambiguous. The CDR3 totals 15 residues. V was trimmed by 0 bases and J by 9 bases, leaving 15 bases between them. CDR1 SGHRS and CDR2 YFSETQ come from the germline V gene. CDR3 nucleotide sequence: TGCGCCAGCAGCTTGGAGTCTGGCCCTACGAAAAAACTGTTTTTT. Its translation: CASSLESGPTKKLFF.

This clonotype has only one observation. For the CDR3, the DNA is TGTGCCAGCAGTATCACCGGGACAGAAGCCTACGAGCAGTACTTC. This codes for CASSITGTEAYEQYF. The chain is built from TRBV2 and TRBJ2-7; 7 bases align to TRBD1. V shed 5 bases, J shed 2 bases, and the junction held 9 bases outside the gene matches. CDR3 length: 15 residues. The V gene's germline CDR1 is SNHLY and CDR2 FYNNEI.

This clonotype has at least ten counts. A junction end diverges from the germline sequence, so it may reflect a read error. The chain employs TRBV27 and TRBJ2-7; 8 bases match TRBD2. This CDR3 is 15 amino acids long. CDR1 and CDR2 (germline): MNHEY, SMNVEV (reference sequence). The CDR3 DNA reads TGTGCCAGCAGTCTATCAGCGGGAGTCACCTACGAGCAGTACTTC. Amino acids: CASSLSAGVTYEQYF.

The gene calls are TRBV20-1 and TRBJ2-5; a weak D match, TRBD2 (6 bases). CDR1 is DFQATT, CDR2 SNEGSKA, per germline (reference sequence). The CDR3 is 11 residues long. The CDR3: CSQPAGETQYF. The CDR3 nucleotides are TGCAGCCAACCCGCGGGGGAGACCCAGTACTTC.

This rearrangement joins TRBV19 to TRBJ2-3, with D maybe TRBD1 (6 bases). The CDR3 loop spans 15 amino acids. The germline gives CDR1 LNHDA, CDR2 SQIVND (reference sequence). The V end was cut by 4 bases, the J end by 2 bases, with 13 bases between. CDR3 DNA sequence: TGTGCCAGTAGTAGGTTCCGGGACACCACAGATACGCAGTATTTT. It is translated as CASSRFRDTTDTQYF.

This chain uses TRBV12-3 or TRBV12-4 with TRBJ1-6; a possible D gene is TRBD1 (5 bases). This CDR3 spans 15 amino acids. V was clipped by 6 bases and J by 8 bases, with 17 bases between them. The CDR3 nucleotides are TGTGCCAGCAGACAAACCGGGACGGTTTATTCACCCCTCCACTTT. Protein sequence: CASRQTGTVYSPLHF.

This clonotype has a count of ten or more. The J gene is TRBJ2-1, the V gene TRBV5-5; D may be TRBD2 (6 bases). CDR3 length: 15 amino acids. Germline V lookup: CDR1 SGHKS, CDR2 YYEKEE (reference sequence). V was shortened by 2 bases and J by 6 bases, with 15 bases between the two germline ends. The DNA of the CDR3 is TGTGCCAGCAGCTTTGTTGAGTGGGGAGGCAATGAGCAGTTCTTC. It yields the protein CASSFVEWGGNEQFF.

This clonotype came up many times. This rearrangement joins TRBV28 to TRBJ2-7, with TRBD2 as a possible D gene (6 bases). This CDR3 spans 12 amino acids. The germline gives CDR1 MDHEN, CDR2 SYDVKM. V lost 5 bases to trimming and J lost 6 bases, with 11 bases between them. Here the CDR3 reads CASSRGLREQYF. DNA for the CDR3: TGTGCCAGCAGTCGCGGACTACGCGAGCAGTACTTC. The full variable domain, in which reference TRBV28 and TRBJ2-7 provide the parts outside the CDR3, is DVKVTQSSRYLVKRTGEKVFLECVQDMDHENMFWYRQDPGLGLRLIYFSYDVKMKEKGDIPEGYSVSREKKERFSLILESASTNQTSMYLCASSRGLREQYFGPGTRLTVT.

The V call is TRBV6-5, the J call TRBJ1-2; tentatively, D is TRBD1 (6 bases). The CDR3 length is 13 residues. V was cut by 4 bases and J by 3 bases, with 9 bases left in between. From germline, CDR1 is MNHEY and CDR2 SVGAGI. The CDR3, as DNA: TGTGCCAGCAGTTTCCAGGGGTACTATGGCTACACCTTC. Its protein product is CASSFQGYYGYTF.

This clonotype was picked up many times. This chain links TRBV25-1 with TRBJ2-1; 12 bases agree with TRBD1. CDR1 MGHDK and CDR2 SYGVNS come from the germline V gene. With V trimmed by 7 bases and J by 8 bases, 21 bases remained unmatched. This CDR3 has 19 residues. The CDR3 loop reads CASTPGVDRDRGRMDEQFF. The CDR3 DNA follows: TGTGCCAGCACCCCGGGGGTTGATCGGGACAGGGGGCGCATGGATGAGCAGTTCTTC. The whole variable domain, remainder taken from reference TRBV25-1 and TRBJ2-1, is EADIYQTPRYLVIGTGKKITLECSQTMGHDKMYWYQQDPGMELHLIHYSYGVNSTEKGDLSSESTVSRIRTEHFPLTLESARPSHTSQYLCASTPGVDRDRGRMDEQFFGPGTRLTVL.

This clonotype was counted ten times or more. The genes are TRBV2 and TRBJ2-3, with TRBD1 identical over 9 bases. The germline CDR1 and CDR2 sequences are SNHLY and FYNNEI. With 4 bases clipped from V and 0 bases from J, the junction kept 5 bases outside the gene matches. The CDR3 length is 16 residues. As DNA, the CDR3 is TGTGCCAGCAGTGCCCAGGGACAGGGAAGCACAGATACGCAGTATTTT. This gives the protein CASSAQGQGSTDTQYF.

Many counts were recorded for this clonotype. The V gene is TRBV7-2, the J gene TRBJ2-2; maybe TRBD2 (6 bases). This CDR3 is 16 amino acids long. CDR1 and CDR2 from the germline V gene are SGHTA and FQGNSA. V lost 2 bases to trimming and J lost 5 bases, with 15 bases between them. CDR3 region: CASSLFPRGMTGELFF. CDR3 bases: TGTGCCAGCAGCTTATTTCCGCGCGGGATGACCGGGGAGCTGTTTTTT.

The chain has TRBV27 and TRBJ2-1; 11 nucleotides agree with TRBD1. Per germline, CDR1 MNHEY and CDR2 SMNVEV (reference sequence). V lost 5 bases to trimming and J lost 1 base; unmatched junction nucleotides: 10. The CDR3 has 18 amino acids. CDR3 region: CASSPSRTGGDSYNEQFF. The CDR3 region has the DNA TGTGCCAGCAGTCCATCCAGGACAGGGGGCGATTCCTACAATGAGCAGTTCTTC.

V and J are TRBV5-1 and TRBJ1-1; D is perhaps TRBD1 (5 bases). This CDR3 comprises 15 residues. Germline V gene data show CDR1 as SGHRS and CDR2 as YFSETQ. The V gene lost 4 bases and the J gene lost 1 base, with 14 bases spanning the gap. The CDR3 region has the DNA TGCGCCAGCAGCCAGGCCATCACAGGGAACACTGAAGCTTTCTTT. Protein product: CASSQAITGNTEAFF. Combining the CDR3 with reference TRBV5-1 and TRBJ1-1 gives the whole variable domain KAGVTQTPRYLIKTRGQQVTLSCSPISGHRSVSWYQQTPGQGLQFLFEYFSETQRNKGNFPGRFSGRQFSNSRSEMNVSTLELGDSALYLCASSQAITGNTEAFFGQGTRLTVV.

There are a few counts of this clonotype. The CDR3 region has the DNA TGTGCCAGCAGCTTGGGGAATGGTCAGCCCCAGCATTTT. This codes for CASSLGNGQPQHF. V is TRBV7-3 and J is TRBJ1-5; D is undetermined. V lost 3 bases, J lost 6 bases, and 9 bases lay in between. Germline V lookup: CDR1 SGHTA, CDR2 FQGTGA. The CDR3 has 13 residues.